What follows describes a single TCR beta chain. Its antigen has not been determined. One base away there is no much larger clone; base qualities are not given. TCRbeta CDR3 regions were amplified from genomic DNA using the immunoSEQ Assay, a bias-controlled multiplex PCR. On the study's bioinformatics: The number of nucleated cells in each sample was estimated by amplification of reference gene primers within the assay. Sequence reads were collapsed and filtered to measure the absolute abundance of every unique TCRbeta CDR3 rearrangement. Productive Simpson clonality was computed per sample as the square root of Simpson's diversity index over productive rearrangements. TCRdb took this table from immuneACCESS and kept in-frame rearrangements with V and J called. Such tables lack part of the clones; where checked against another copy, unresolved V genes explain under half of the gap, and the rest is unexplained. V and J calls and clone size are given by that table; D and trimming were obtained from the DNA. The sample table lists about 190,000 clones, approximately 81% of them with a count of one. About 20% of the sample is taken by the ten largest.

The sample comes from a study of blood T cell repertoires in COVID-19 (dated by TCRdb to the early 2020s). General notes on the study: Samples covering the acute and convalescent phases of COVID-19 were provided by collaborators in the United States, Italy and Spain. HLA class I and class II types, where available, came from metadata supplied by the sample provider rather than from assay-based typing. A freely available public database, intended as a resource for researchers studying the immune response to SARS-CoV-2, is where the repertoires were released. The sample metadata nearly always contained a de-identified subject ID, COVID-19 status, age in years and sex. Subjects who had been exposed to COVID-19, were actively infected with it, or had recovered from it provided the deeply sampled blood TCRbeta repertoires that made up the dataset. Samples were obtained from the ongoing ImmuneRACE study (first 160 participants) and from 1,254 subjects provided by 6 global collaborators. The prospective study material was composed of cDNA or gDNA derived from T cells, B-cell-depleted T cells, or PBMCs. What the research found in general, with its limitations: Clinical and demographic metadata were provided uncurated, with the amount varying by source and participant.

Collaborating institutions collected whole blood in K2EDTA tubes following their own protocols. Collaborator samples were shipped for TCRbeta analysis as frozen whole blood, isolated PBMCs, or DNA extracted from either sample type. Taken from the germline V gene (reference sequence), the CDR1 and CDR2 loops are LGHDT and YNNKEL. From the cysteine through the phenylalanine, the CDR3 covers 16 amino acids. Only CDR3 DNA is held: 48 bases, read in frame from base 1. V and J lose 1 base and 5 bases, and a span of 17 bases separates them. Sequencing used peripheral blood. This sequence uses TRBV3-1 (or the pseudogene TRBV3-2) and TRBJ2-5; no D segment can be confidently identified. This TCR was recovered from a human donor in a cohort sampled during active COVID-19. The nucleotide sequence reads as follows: TGTGCCAGCAGCCAAGCGTTACGAACAGTCCGGGAGACCCAGTACTTC. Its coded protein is CASSQALRTVRETQYF.